One sample yielded the 30 T cell receptor beta chains listed below, sequenced in a study of cytomegalovirus exposure and HLA in healthy donors. Data came from immunoSEQ multiplex PCR; TCRdb stores just in-frame clones and leaves some out. The sample has about 140,000 clones, approximately 87% seen once. Sequenced sample: PBMCs. Source of these receptors: a man aged 18 to 30 in good health and CMV-seronegative.

In DNA form, the CDR3 reads TGTGCCAGCAGTTACGCGGGACTGGAGCAGTACTTC. Its protein product is CASSYAGLEQYF. The chain combines TRBV6-5 with TRBJ2-7, with D perhaps matching TRBD2 (6 bases). The V gene lost 2 bases and the J gene lost 7 bases, with 9 bases spanning the gap. CDR1 and CDR2 from the germline V gene are MNHEY and SVGAGI. The CDR3 spans 12 residues.

V usage is TRBV25-1 and J usage is TRBJ2-1; 9 positions match TRBD2. The V gene's germline CDR1 is MGHDK and CDR2 SYGVNS. CDR3 length equals 16 residues. The V gene end was trimmed by 5 bases and the J gene end by 3 bases; junction bases not matched to a gene: 8. The CDR3 nucleotides are TGTGCCAGCAGTAAGTCGACTAGCGGCTTCTACAATGAGCAGTTCTTC. Translating gives CASSKSTSGFYNEQFF.

V is TRBV27 and J is TRBJ2-7; D may be TRBD1 (6 bases). Germline CDR1 and CDR2: MNHEY and SMNVEV (reference sequence). The ends were cut back, 6 bases at V and 3 bases at J, with 12 bases in the middle. The CDR3 covers 13 residues. The CDR3 loop is CASSHRDNYEQYF. Here the CDR3 DNA reads TGTGCCAGCAGCCACAGGGACAACTACGAGCAGTACTTC.

This clone was recorded once. The chain recombines TRBV19 with TRBJ2-2; TRBD2 is a possible D gene (6 bases). Trimming shortened V by 5 bases and J by 7 bases, and 23 bases separated the two germline ends. This CDR3 has 17 residues. CDR1 is LNHDA and CDR2 is SQIVND in the germline V gene (reference sequence). CDR3 in DNA: TGTGCCAGTAGTCCGCAGGATTGGAGGGGTGGATACGGGGAGCTGTTTTTT. Protein product: CASSPQDWRGGYGELFF.

This chain links TRBV5-6 with TRBJ2-3, with 7 bases fitting TRBD1. The CDR3 runs 17 residues. J gave up 2 bases and V 0 bases, and 9 bases lay outside the gene matches. Germline loops: CDR1 SGHDT, CDR2 YYEEEE. The CDR3 bases are TGTGCCAGCAGCTTGGTTAGGGGGCGCACACACACAGATACGCAGTATTTT. This sequence encodes CASSLVRGRTHTDTQYF.

The V gene is TRBV14, the J gene TRBJ2-2; 8 positions match TRBD1. The trim removed 4 bases at V and 5 bases at J, leaving 12 bases unmatched. Germline V gives CDR1 SGHDN, CDR2 FVKESK. This CDR3 spans 17 amino acids. The CDR3 nucleotides are TGTGCCAGCAGCCCACTGGGCAGGGGGCTTCGGACCGGGGAGCTGTTTTTT. It specifies CASSPLGRGLRTGELFF.

The chain carries TRBV19 and TRBJ2-3; possible D gene TRBD2, 6 bases. From germline, CDR1 is LNHDA and CDR2 SQIVND (reference sequence). The CDR3 loop spans 15 amino acids. V lost 1 base, J lost 1 base, and 9 bases lay in between. The DNA for the CDR3 is TGTGCCAGTAGTATAGGCGGGGCGGGCACAGATACGCAGTATTTT. Translating it yields CASSIGGAGTDTQYF.

The chain couples TRBV2 to TRBJ1-2, with TRBD1 matching 7 bases. The junction had 1 base not matched to a gene; V was cut back by 3 bases and J by 3 bases. Per germline, CDR1 SNHLY and CDR2 FYNNEI. The CDR3 runs to 13 residues. The CDR3 region is CASSDTGDYGYTF. As DNA, the CDR3 is TGTGCCAGCAGTGACACAGGGGACTATGGCTACACCTTC.

The chain is built from TRBV28 and TRBJ1-1, with TRBD1 matching over 8 bases. The CDR3 spans 15 residues. Germline V gives CDR1 MDHEN, CDR2 SYDVKM. With V trimmed by 5 bases and J by 7 bases, 12 bases remained unmatched. The CDR3 DNA reads TGTGCCAGCAGTCAACTGGGCAGGGGGCAGAGTGAAGCTTTCTTT. Its translation: CASSQLGRGQSEAFF.

The chain carries TRBV27 and TRBJ2-7, with D possibly TRBD1 on 7 matching bases. This CDR3 is 14 amino acids long. Germline V lookup: CDR1 MNHEY, CDR2 SMNVEV (reference sequence). With 3 bases removed from V and 2 bases from J, the gap between germline ends came to 11 bases. CDR3 sequence (DNA): TGTGCCAGCAGTTTTGGAGGGGGCCCCTACGAGCAGTACTTC. Translating it yields CASSFGGGPYEQYF.

This clone showed up just once. The gene calls are TRBV2 and TRBJ1-2, with D possibly TRBD1 on 5 matching bases. Germline CDR1 SNHLY, CDR2 FYNNEI. The CDR3 spans 13 residues. Trimming pared 7 bases from V and 8 bases from J, leaving 17 bases between. The CDR3 spells CASIPQGGSGYTF. The CDR3 nucleotides read TGTGCCAGCATCCCGCAGGGAGGTAGCGGCTACACCTTC.

The V call is TRBV7-8, the J call TRBJ2-2; 8 nucleotides line up with TRBD2. Germline CDR1 reads SGHVS; CDR2 reads FQNEAQ. J gave up 1 base and V 0 bases, and 1 base lay outside the gene matches. The length of the CDR3 is 16 residues. CDR3 sequence reads: CASSLALAGNTGELFF. The CDR3 nucleotides are TGTGCCAGCAGCTTAGCGCTAGCGGGGAACACCGGGGAGCTGTTTTTT.

J is TRBJ1-2 and V is TRBV19, with no clear D. The CDR3 is 13 amino acids. Germline V gene lookup returns CDR1 LNHDA and CDR2 SQIVND (reference sequence). V was cut by 1 base and J by 4 bases, with 7 bases left in between. The CDR3, as DNA: TGTGCCAGTAGTATAGTCAACTCCTATGGCTACACCTTC. Translated: CASSIVNSYGYTF.

The chain recombines TRBV19 with TRBJ2-2; possibly TRBD2 for D (7 bases). V was trimmed by 1 base and J by 3 bases, leaving 12 bases between them. The CDR3 loop spans 16 amino acids. Looked up from germline, CDR1 is LNHDA and CDR2 is SQIVND (reference sequence). The CDR3 DNA reads as TGTGCCAGTAGTATAGTCGGCGGGGGCGACACCGGGGAGCTGTTTTTT. Its translation: CASSIVGGGDTGELFF.

The chain uses TRBV25-1 and TRBJ1-3, with D possibly being TRBD1 (5 bases). Germline V lookup: CDR1 MGHDK, CDR2 SYGVNS. The V gene lost 6 bases and the J gene lost 1 base, with 10 bases spanning the gap. The CDR3 runs to 14 residues. The CDR3 DNA is TGTGCCAGCAGCCCTGGGGGGTCTGGAAACACCATATATTTT. Translated: CASSPGGSGNTIYF. The whole variable domain, remainder taken from reference TRBV25-1 and TRBJ1-3, is EADIYQTPRYLVIGTGKKITLECSQTMGHDKMYWYQQDPGMELHLIHYSYGVNSTEKGDLSSESTVSRIRTEHFPLTLESARPSHTSQYLCASSPGGSGNTIYFGEGSWLTVV.

This clone turned up a few times. This chain links TRBV5-5 with TRBJ1-6; unclear D gene. V was trimmed by 3 bases and J by 7 bases, leaving 17 bases between them. Looked up from germline, CDR1 is SGHKS and CDR2 is YYEKEE (reference sequence). There are 16 residues in the CDR3. The CDR3 DNA reads TGTGCCAGCAGCTGGGAGGGATACCCTAGGAATTCACCCCTCCACTTT. It specifies CASSWEGYPRNSPLHF.

The count of this clone is one. The chain carries TRBV4-1 and TRBJ2-4; D might be TRBD2 (5 bases). The germline CDR1 and CDR2 sequences are MGHRA and YSYEKL. Trimming left V 1 base short and J 2 bases short, with 15 bases between. The CDR3 runs 17 residues. The CDR3 region is CASSQGLGRGTKNIQYF. CDR3 DNA: TGCGCCAGCAGCCAAGGACTGGGGAGAGGGACCAAAAACATTCAGTACTTC.

V and J are TRBV9 and TRBJ1-1, with 7 bases matching TRBD1. From germline, CDR1 is SGDLS and CDR2 YYNGEE. The CDR3 loop spans 14 amino acids. V was pared by 3 bases and J by 4 bases, with 6 bases of the junction left unmatched. As DNA, the CDR3 is TGTGCCAGCAGCGGTGAGACAGGGATCACTGAAGCTTTCTTT. Residues: CASSGETGITEAFF.

The rearrangement uses TRBV2 and TRBJ2-7; the match to TRBD2 covers 13 bases. The J segment lost 5 bases and the V segment lost 4 bases, leaving 8 bases of the junction unmatched. CDR1 is SNHLY, CDR2 FYNNEI, per germline. The CDR3 loop spans 16 amino acids. CDR3 nucleotide sequence: TGTGCCAGCAGTGTACCGGGACTAGCGGGATACGACGAGCAGTACTTC. This translates into CASSVPGLAGYDEQYF.

This chain joins TRBV27 and TRBJ2-3, with a tentative D call TRBD2 (6 bases). The CDR3 length is 16 residues. The V and J ends lost 4 bases and 8 bases respectively, with 22 bases between them. Germline values: CDR1 MNHEY, CDR2 SMNVEV (reference sequence). The CDR3 bases are TGTGCCAGCAGTTCAAAGGACCCTTGGTTGGGAGGTACGCAGTATTTT. Protein product: CASSSKDPWLGGTQYF.

The chain employs TRBV10-3 and TRBJ1-5, with D maybe TRBD1 (5 bases). The V gene lost 10 bases and the J gene lost 3 bases, with 13 bases spanning the gap. CDR3 length: 13 residues. Germline loops: CDR1 ENHRY, CDR2 SYGVKD. CDR3 coding DNA: TGTGCCAGCGGGGCTGGGGACAATCAGCCCCAGCATTTT. This sequence encodes CASGAGDNQPQHF.

This chain joins TRBV27 and TRBJ1-5, with 7 bases matching TRBD1. Germline CDR1 and CDR2: MNHEY and SMNVEV (reference sequence). The CDR3 consists of 16 residues. The J segment lost 0 bases and the V segment lost 9 bases, leaving 11 bases of the junction unmatched. CDR3 residues: CASSRDRYFSNQPQHF. The CDR3 DNA is TGTGCCAGTTCACGGGACAGATATTTTAGCAATCAGCCCCAGCATTTT.

The rearrangement uses TRBV7-6 and TRBJ2-5, with 9 nucleotides matching TRBD2. The CDR3 runs to 16 residues. Per germline, CDR1 SGHVS and CDR2 FNYEAQ. The V segment lost 3 bases and the J segment 1 base; nucleotides outside the gene matches: 6. CDR3 in amino acids: CASSFKSGRIQETQYF. CDR3 sequence (DNA): TGTGCCAGCAGCTTTAAAAGCGGGAGGATCCAAGAGACCCAGTACTTC.

This rearrangement joins TRBV15 to TRBJ2-7; no definite D call. The V gene lost 5 bases and the J gene lost 7 bases, with 15 bases spanning the gap. CDR1 is LNHNV, CDR2 YYDKDF, per germline (reference sequence). The CDR3 has 13 amino acids. CDR3 coding DNA: TGTGCCACCAGCTATCGGATGACTGGGGAGCAGTACTTC. Its protein is CATSYRMTGEQYF.

This clone has only a few counts. The genes are TRBV28 and TRBJ2-6; D is unclear. Germline-derived CDR1 and CDR2 are MDHEN and SYDVKM. CDR3 length equals 14 residues. Trimming took 6 bases from V and 3 from J, leaving 9 bases between them. In DNA, the CDR3 is TGTGCCAGCAGCCCCCCCAATGGGGCCAACGTCCTGACTTTC. Translated: CASSPPNGANVLTF.

V and J are TRBV27 and TRBJ2-3; 9 bases match TRBD2. CDR1 and CDR2 from the germline V gene are MNHEY and SMNVEV (reference sequence). This CDR3 has 15 amino acids. With 3 bases clipped from V and 1 base from J, the junction kept 2 bases outside the gene matches. The CDR3 coding sequence is TGTGCCAGCAGTTTGGTAGCGGGGGGCACAGATACGCAGTATTTT. Amino acids: CASSLVAGGTDTQYF.

The chain uses TRBV15 and TRBJ1-1, with a tentative D call TRBD1 (5 bases). The CDR3 is made up of 12 amino acids. Germline V gene data show CDR1 as LNHNV and CDR2 as YYDKDF (reference sequence). V was clipped by 3 bases and J by 8 bases, with 10 bases between them. The CDR3: CATSSLQGEAFF. The CDR3 nucleotides are TGTGCCACCAGCAGCCTCCAGGGAGAAGCTTTCTTT.

This chain uses TRBV7-2 with TRBJ2-5, with 8 nucleotides matching TRBD2. This CDR3 contains 16 residues. Germline CDR1 reads SGHTA; CDR2 reads FQGNSA. The junction had 13 bases not matched to a gene; V was cut back by 5 bases and J by 5 bases. CDR3 DNA: TGTGCCAGCAGCCCCTCCGGGACTAGTCTGTGGGAGACCCAGTACTTC. Its translation is CASSPSGTSLWETQYF.

The chain is built from TRBV19 and TRBJ2-1; D is unclear. V was shortened by 7 bases and J by 5 bases, with 12 bases between the two germline ends. Germline V lookup: CDR1 LNHDA, CDR2 SQIVND (reference sequence). This CDR3 contains 13 residues. CDR3 sequence reads: CASKLSSDNEQFF. The CDR3 coding sequence is TGTGCCAGTAAGCTCTCATCCGACAATGAGCAGTTCTTC. Combining the CDR3 with reference TRBV19 and TRBJ2-1 gives the whole variable domain DGGITQSPKYLFRKEGQNVTLSCEQNLNHDAMYWYRQDPGQGLRLIYYSQIVNDFQKGDIAEGYSVSREKKESFPLTVTSAQKNPTAFYLCASKLSSDNEQFFGPGTRLTVL.

This rearrangement joins TRBV27 to TRBJ2-2; tentative D call: TRBD2 (6 bases). Germline V lookup: CDR1 MNHEY, CDR2 SMNVEV (reference sequence). V lost 0 bases and J 5 bases, leaving 10 bases between the germline ends. The CDR3 has 15 amino acids. The CDR3 region is CASSLSGDWTGELFF. In DNA form, the CDR3 reads TGTGCCAGCAGTTTATCTGGGGACTGGACCGGGGAGCTGTTTTTT.